This T cell receptor beta chain was observed in a study of blood T cells in healthy people across ages. General study results and limits: Aged donors had fewer naive CD4+ cells and lower diversity than long-lived donors. Total diversity from one million sequenced T cells was likely underestimated. Per million T cells, TCR beta diversity dropped about linearly as age rose.

About this clonotype: Its specificity is not known.

The authors ran a second PCR of roughly 6 to 12 cycles using a sample-barcoded 5' primer and a J-beta primer mix. TCRdb reanalysed the 5' RACE reads using MiXCR and keeps one entry per CDR3 protein. In the table there are approximately 800,000 distinct CDR3 sequences, roughly 50% of which are singletons. The length of the CDR3 is 12 residues. CDR1 is SQVTM, CDR2 ANQGSEA, per germline. The trim removed 4 bases at V and 5 bases at J, leaving 4 bases unmatched. This receptor was obtained from a man under 40 in good health. This chain connects TRBV29-1 to TRBJ2-7; TRBD1 aligns across 8 bases. The sample consisted of blood. The CDR3 sequence: CSVVGQVDEQYF. DNA of the CDR3: TGCAGCGTTGTGGGACAGGTCGACGAGCAGTACTTC.